This T cell receptor (beta chain) comes out of a study of T cell changes during pregnancy in multiple sclerosis. Using immunoSEQ multiplex PCR, the repertoire was profiled, and TCRdb retains in-frame clones only, with some absent. The data hold tens of thousands of clones, with 80% to 95% observed a single time. Material: CD4+ T cells from peripheral blood mononuclear cells, obtained in the third trimester of pregnancy. The receptor's source is a female donor in good health, enrolled as a control in a pregnancy study.

As DNA, the CDR3 is TGTGCCAGCAGCAATCAAGCGGGGGGGCGCGGTGAGCAGTTCTTC. It yields the protein CASSNQAGGRGEQFF. The chain recombines TRBV7-2 with TRBJ2-1, with 10 nucleotides matching TRBD2. The CDR3 spans 15 residues. The germline V gene encodes CDR1 SGHTA and CDR2 FQGNSA. After removal of 5 bases from V and 9 bases from J, the junction contained 10 bases not matched to a gene.